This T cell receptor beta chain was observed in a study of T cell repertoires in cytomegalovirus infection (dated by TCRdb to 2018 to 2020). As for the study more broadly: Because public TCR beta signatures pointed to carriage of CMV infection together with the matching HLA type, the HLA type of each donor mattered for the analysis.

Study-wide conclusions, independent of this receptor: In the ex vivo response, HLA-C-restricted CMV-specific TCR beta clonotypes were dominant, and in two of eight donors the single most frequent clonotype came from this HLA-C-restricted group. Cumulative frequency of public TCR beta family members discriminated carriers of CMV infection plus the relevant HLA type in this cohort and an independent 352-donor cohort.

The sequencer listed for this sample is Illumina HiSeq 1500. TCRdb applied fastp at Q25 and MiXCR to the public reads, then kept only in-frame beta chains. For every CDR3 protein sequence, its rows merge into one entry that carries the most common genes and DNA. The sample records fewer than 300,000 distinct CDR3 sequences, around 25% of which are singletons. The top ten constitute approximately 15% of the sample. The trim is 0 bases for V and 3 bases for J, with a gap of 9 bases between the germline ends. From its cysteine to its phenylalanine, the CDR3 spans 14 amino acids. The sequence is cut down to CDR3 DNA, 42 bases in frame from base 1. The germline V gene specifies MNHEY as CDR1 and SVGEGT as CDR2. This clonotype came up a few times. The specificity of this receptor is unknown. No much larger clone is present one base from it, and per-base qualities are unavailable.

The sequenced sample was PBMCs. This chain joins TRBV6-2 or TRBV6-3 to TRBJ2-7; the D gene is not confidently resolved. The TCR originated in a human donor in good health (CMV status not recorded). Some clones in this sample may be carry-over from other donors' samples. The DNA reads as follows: TGTGCCAGCAGTTACTCGAATGTTGGCTACGAGCAGTACTTC. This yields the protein CASSYSNVGYEQYF.